This T cell receptor (beta chain) was obtained from a study of molecular identifiers for immune sequencing clone quantification. TCRdb reprocessed the PCR reads via MiXCR and lists one record per CDR3 protein. The sample shows 400,000 to 600,000 distinct CDR3 sequences, 25% of them seen only once. Study-level points and caveats: In naive cells, clones above 20 RNA copies held under 1% of molecules, whereas in effector cells they held over 98%.

Libraries of naive CD8 cells were prepared from around 20,000 to 990,000 sorted cells using 10%, 30% or 50% RNA. In the sort, naive CD8 T cells were defined as CD8+CD4-CCR7+CD45RA+. This CDR3 spans 15 amino acids. Remarks on this clonotype: As yet, its antigen is unknown. Sequence at one end of the junction differs from germline and may be a read error.

The sample was naive CD8+ T cells from blood, with Jurkat cell RNA spiked in. Subset reported: FACS-sorted CD8+CD4-CCR7+CD45RA+ naive T cells. The sequence was collected from a human donor in good health. Some libraries in this study had Jurkat cell RNA spiked in. The genes are TRBV5-3 and TRBJ2-5; possibly TRBD2 for D (5 bases). TRBV5-3 falls under the ORF class, with uncertain function. The CDR3, as DNA: TGTGCCAGCAGCTTGCCAGGACGGGGCCAAGAGACCCAGTACTTC. Residues: CASSLPGRGQETQYF.